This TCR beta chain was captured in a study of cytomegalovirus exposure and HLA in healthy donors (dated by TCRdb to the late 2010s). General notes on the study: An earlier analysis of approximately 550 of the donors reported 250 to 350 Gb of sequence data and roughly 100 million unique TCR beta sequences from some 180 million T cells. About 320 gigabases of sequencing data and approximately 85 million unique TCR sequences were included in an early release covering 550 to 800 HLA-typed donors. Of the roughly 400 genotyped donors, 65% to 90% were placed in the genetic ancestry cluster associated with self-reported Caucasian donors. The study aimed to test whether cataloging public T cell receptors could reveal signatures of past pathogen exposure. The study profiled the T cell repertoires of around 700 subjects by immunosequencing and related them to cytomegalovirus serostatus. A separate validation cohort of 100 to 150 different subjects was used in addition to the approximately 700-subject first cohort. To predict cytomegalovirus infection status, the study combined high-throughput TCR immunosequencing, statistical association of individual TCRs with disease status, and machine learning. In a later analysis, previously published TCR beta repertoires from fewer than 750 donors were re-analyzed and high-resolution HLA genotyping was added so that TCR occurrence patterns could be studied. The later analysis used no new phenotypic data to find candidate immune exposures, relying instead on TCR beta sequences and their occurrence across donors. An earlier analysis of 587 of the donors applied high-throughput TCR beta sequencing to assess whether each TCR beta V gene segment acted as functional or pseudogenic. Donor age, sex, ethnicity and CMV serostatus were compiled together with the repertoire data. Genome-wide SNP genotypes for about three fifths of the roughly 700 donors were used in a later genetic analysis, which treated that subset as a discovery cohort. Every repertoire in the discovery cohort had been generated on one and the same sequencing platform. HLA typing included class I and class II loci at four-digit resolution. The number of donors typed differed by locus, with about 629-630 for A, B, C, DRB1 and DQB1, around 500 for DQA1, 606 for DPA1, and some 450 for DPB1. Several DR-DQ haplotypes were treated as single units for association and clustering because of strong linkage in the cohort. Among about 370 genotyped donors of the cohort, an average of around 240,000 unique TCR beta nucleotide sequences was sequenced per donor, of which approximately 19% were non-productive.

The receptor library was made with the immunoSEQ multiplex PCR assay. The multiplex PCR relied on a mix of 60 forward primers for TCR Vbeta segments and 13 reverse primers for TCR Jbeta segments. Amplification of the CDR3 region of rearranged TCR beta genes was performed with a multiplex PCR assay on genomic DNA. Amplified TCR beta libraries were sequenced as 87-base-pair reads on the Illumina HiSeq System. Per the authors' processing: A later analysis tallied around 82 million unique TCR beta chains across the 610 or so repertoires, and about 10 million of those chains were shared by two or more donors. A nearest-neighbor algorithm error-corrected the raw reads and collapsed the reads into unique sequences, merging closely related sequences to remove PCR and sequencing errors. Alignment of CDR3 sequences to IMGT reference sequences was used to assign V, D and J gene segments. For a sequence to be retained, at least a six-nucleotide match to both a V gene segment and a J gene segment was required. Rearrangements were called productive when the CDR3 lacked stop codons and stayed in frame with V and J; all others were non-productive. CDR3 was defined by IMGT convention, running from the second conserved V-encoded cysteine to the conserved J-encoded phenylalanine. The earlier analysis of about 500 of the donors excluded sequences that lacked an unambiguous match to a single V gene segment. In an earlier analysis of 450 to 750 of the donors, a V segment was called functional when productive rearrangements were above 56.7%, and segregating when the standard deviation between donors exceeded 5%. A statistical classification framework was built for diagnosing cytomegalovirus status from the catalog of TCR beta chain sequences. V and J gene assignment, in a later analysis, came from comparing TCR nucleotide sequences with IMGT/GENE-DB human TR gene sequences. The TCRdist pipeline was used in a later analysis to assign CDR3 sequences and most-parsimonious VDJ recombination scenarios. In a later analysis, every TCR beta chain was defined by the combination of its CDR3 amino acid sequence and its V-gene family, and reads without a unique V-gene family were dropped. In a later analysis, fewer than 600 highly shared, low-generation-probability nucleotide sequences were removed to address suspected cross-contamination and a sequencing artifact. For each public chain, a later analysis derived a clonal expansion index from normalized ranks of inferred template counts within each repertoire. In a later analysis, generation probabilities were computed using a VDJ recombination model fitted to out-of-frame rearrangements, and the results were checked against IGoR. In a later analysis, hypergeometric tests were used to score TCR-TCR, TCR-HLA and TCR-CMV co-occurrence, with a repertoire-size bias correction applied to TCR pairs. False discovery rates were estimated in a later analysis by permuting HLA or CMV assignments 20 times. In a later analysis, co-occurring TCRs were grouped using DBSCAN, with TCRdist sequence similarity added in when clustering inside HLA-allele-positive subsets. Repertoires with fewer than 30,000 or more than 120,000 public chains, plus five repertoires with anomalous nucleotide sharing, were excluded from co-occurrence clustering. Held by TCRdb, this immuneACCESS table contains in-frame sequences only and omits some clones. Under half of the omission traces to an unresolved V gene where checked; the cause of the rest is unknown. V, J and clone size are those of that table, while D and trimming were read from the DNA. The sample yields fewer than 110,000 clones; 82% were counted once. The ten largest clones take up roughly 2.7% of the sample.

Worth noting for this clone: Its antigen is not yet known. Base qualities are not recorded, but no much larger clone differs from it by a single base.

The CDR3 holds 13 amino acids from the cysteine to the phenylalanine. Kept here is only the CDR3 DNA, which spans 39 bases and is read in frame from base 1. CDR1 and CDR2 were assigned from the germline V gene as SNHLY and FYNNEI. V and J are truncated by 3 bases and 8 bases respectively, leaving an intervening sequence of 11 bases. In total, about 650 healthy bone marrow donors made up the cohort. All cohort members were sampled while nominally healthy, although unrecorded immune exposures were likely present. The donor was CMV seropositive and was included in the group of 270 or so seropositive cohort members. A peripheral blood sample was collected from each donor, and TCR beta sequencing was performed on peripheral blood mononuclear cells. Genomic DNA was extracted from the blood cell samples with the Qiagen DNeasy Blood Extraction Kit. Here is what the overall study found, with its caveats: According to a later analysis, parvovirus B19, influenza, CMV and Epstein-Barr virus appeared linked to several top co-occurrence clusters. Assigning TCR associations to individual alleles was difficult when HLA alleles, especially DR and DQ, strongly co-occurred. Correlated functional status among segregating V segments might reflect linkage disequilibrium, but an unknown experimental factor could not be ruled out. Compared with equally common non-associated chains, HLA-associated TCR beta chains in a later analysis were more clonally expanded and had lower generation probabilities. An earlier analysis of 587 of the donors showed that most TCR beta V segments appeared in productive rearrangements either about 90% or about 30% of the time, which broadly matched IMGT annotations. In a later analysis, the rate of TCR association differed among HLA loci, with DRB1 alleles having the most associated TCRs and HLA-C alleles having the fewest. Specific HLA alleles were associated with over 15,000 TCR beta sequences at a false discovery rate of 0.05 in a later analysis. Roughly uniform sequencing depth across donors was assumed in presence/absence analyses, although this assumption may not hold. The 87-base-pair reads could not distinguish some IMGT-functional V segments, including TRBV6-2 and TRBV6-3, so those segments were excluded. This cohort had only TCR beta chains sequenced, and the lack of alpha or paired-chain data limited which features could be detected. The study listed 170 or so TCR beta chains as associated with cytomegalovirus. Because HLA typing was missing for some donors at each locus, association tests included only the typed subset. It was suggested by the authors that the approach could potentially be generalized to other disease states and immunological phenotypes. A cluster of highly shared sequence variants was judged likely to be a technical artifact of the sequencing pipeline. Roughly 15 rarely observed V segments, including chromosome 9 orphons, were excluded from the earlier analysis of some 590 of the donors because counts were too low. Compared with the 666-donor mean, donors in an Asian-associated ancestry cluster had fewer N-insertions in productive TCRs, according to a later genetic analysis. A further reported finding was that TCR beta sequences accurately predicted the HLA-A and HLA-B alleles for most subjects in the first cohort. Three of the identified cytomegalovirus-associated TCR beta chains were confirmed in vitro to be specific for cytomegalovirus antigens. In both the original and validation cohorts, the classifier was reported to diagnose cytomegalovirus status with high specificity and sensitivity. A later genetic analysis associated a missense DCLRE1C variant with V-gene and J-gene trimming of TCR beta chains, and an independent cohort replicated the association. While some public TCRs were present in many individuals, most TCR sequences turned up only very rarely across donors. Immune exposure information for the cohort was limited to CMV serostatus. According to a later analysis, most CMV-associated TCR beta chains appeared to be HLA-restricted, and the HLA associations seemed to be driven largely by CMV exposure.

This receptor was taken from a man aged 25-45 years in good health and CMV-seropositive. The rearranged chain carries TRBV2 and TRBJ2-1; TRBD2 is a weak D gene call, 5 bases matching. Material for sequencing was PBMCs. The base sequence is TGTGCCAGCAGTGATCGAGGGCTTTATGAGCAGTTCTTC. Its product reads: CASSDRGLYEQFF.